Shown below are 13 T cell receptor beta chains from a single sample sequenced in a study of T cell responses to AZD1222 COVID-19 vaccine. Assay: immunoSEQ multiplex PCR; the TCRdb copy retains only in-frame clones and omits some. The data show around 150,000 clones, around nine tenths seen once. Material: peripheral blood, obtained on day 0 of AZD1222 vaccination. All receptors come from an adult in good health.

The chain joins TRBV3-1 (or the pseudogene TRBV3-2) to TRBJ1-5; weak D call: TRBD1 (5 bases). Trimming took 1 base from V and 4 from J, leaving 14 bases between them. The CDR3 extends over 16 amino acids. CDR1 is LGHDT, CDR2 YNNKEL, per germline (reference sequence). The CDR3 loop reads CASSQGPQGGNQPQHF. DNA for the CDR3: TGTGCCAGCAGCCAAGGGCCGCAGGGTGGAAATCAGCCCCAGCATTTT.

V and J are TRBV24-1 and TRBJ1-5; D unresolved. V was clipped by 8 bases and J by 4 bases, with 5 bases between them. The CDR3 totals 11 residues. Germline V CDR1 and CDR2: KGHDR, SFDVKD. CDR3 bases: TGTGCCACCAAATTGAATCAGCCCCAGCATTTT. Translated: CATKLNQPQHF.

V is TRBV9 and J is TRBJ1-2; D is uncertain. The CDR3 is 13 amino acids. Germline V gives CDR1 SGDLS, CDR2 YYNGEE. Trimming stripped 4 bases from V and 8 bases from J, with 15 bases between. The CDR3 sequence is CASSLGLAGGYTF. CDR3 in DNA: TGTGCCAGCAGCTTGGGATTAGCGGGGGGCTACACCTTC.

This clone came up a few times. The chain links TRBV20-1 to TRBJ1-4, with 7 bases lining up with TRBD1. The CDR3 sequence is 16 residues long. V was pared by 3 bases and J by 8 bases, with 15 bases of the junction left unmatched. Germline CDR1 is DFQATT and CDR2 is SNEGSKA (reference sequence). CDR3 nucleotide sequence: TGCAGTGCTAGTTTGCGCAAACAGGGGTACGACGAAAAACTGTTTTTT. Translating gives CSASLRKQGYDEKLFF.

The table lists this clone with a count of one. The CDR3 nucleotides are TGTGCCACCAGTGATCCCGGGGTCCAAGAGACCCAGTACTTC. This translates into CATSDPGVQETQYF. The chain has TRBV24-1 and TRBJ2-5, with D possibly being TRBD2 (5 bases). The ends were cut back, 3 bases at V and 1 base at J, with 8 bases in the middle. The CDR3 has 14 residues. Germline V CDR1 and CDR2: KGHDR, SFDVKD.

This chain uses TRBV2 with TRBJ1-5; 10 bases agree with TRBD1. The CDR3 spans 15 residues. V shed 6 bases, J shed 7 bases, and the junction held 9 bases outside the gene matches. Germline loops: CDR1 SNHLY, CDR2 FYNNEI. CDR3 in amino acids: CASRGDRGFGQPQHF. CDR3 bases: TGTGCCAGCAGGGGGGACAGGGGATTCGGGCAGCCCCAGCATTTT.

The chain has TRBV5-4 and TRBJ2-7; the D call may be TRBD1 or TRBD2 (6 bases each). The germline V gene encodes CDR1 SGHNT and CDR2 YYREEE (reference sequence). CDR3 length: 14 amino acids. The V end lost 3 bases, the J end lost 7 bases, and 17 bases lay between the germline ends. CDR3 DNA: TGTGCCAGCAGCTCTCCCCGGGGGCAGCAAGAGCAGTACTTC. Residues: CASSSPRGQQEQYF.

The chain uses TRBV11-3 and TRBJ1-2; D gene uncertain. This CDR3 region has 16 residues. The V and J ends lost 4 bases and 5 bases respectively, with 20 bases between them. Germline values: CDR1 SGHNT, CDR2 YENEEA. The CDR3 here is CASSSLDINLNYGYTF. For the CDR3, the DNA is TGTGCCAGCAGCTCATTAGACATCAACCTAAATTATGGCTACACCTTC.

The chain recombines TRBV7-3 with TRBJ1-2; D perhaps matches TRBD1 (5 bases). The V gene's germline CDR1 is SGHTA and CDR2 FQGTGA. The CDR3 is 13 amino acids. The ends were cut back, 4 bases at V and 7 bases at J, with 13 bases in the middle. CDR3 loop: CASSYSQGAGYTF. The CDR3 DNA sequence: TGTGCCAGCAGCTACTCGCAGGGAGCTGGCTACACCTTC. The full variable domain, completed using reference TRBV7-3 and TRBJ1-2, is GAGVSQTPSNKVTEKGKYVELRCDPISGHTALYWYRQSLGQGPEFLIYFQGTGAADDSGLPNDRFFAVRPEGSVSTLKIQRTERGDSAVYLCASSYSQGAGYTFGSGTRLTVV.

This clone has a handful of counts. V is TRBV25-1 and J is TRBJ2-7; D perhaps matches TRBD1 (5 bases). The CDR3 sequence is 18 residues long. CDR1 and CDR2 (germline): MGHDK, SYGVNS. The V end was cut by 1 base, the J end by 2 bases, with 21 bases between. CDR3 bases: TGTGCCAGCAGTGAATCGCACCTGCCTCAGGGTCGCCCCTACGAGCAGTACTTC. Its protein product is CASSESHLPQGRPYEQYF.

This clone was seen just once. V usage is TRBV21-1 and J usage is TRBJ1-6; the table's D call, TRBD1, was not checked against the DNA. TRBV21-1 is a listed pseudogene. The CDR3 consists of 16 residues. The CDR3 is CASSKLAGAQNSPLHF. The CDR3, as DNA: TGTGCCAGCAGCAAACTGGCAGGGGCGCAGAATTCACCCCTCCACTTT.

Worth noting for this clone: The sample has other DNA sequences that encode this CDR3 too. The gene calls are TRBV28 and TRBJ1-5, with D tentatively TRBD1 (5 bases). From germline, CDR1 is MDHEN and CDR2 SYDVKM. Trimming cost V 5 bases and J 7 bases, with 12 bases left between them. This CDR3 is built from 13 residues. The CDR3 spells CASSGDRGQPQHF. The CDR3, as DNA: TGTGCCAGCAGTGGAGACAGAGGACAGCCCCAGCATTTT.

The genes are TRBV25-1 and TRBJ1-4; D gene uncertain. The V and J ends lost 2 bases and 4 bases respectively, with 5 bases between them. Germline V gene sequence: CDR1 MGHDK, CDR2 SYGVNS. The CDR3 consists of 13 residues. The CDR3 protein is CASSESYNEKLFF. The CDR3 DNA sequence: TGTGCCAGCAGTGAAAGCTATAATGAAAAACTGTTTTTT. Together with reference TRBV25-1 and TRBJ1-4, the CDR3 gives the full variable domain: EADIYQTPRYLVIGTGKKITLECSQTMGHDKMYWYQQDPGMELHLIHYSYGVNSTEKGDLSSESTVSRIRTEHFPLTLESARPSHTSQYLCASSESYNEKLFFGSGTQLSVL.